The sequence of this T cell receptor (beta chain) was determined in a study of molecular identifiers for immune sequencing clone quantification. Broader study findings: Barcode-sharing identical TCR molecules could underestimate highly expanded clone sizes.

This clonotype was recorded many times. Its antigen is not known. TCRdb reprocessed the PCR reads via MiXCR and lists one record per CDR3 protein. The data show under 650,000 distinct CDR3 sequences, 15% to 20% seen once. The CDR3 is 13 residues long. V lost 2 bases to trimming and J lost 6 bases, with 10 bases between them. Germline CDR1 MDHEN, CDR2 SYDVKM. The chain joins TRBV28 to TRBJ1-1; no clear D. Specimen: naive CD8+ T cells from blood, with Jurkat cell RNA spiked in. Regarding subset: FACS-sorted CD8+CD4-CCR7+CD45RA+ naive T cells. The origin of this receptor is a human donor in good health. Some libraries in this study had Jurkat cell RNA spiked in. CDR3 loop: CASSLGRAAEAFF. CDR3 DNA: TGTGCCAGCAGTTTAGGCCGCGCCGCTGAAGCTTTCTTT.